Shown below are 26 T cell receptor beta chains from a single sample sequenced in a study of T cells in Graves' hyperthyroidism and ophthalmopathy. Amplification yielded TCR beta CDR3 regions, with RNA transcripts as the source. The HTBI primer set served for first-round RT-PCR of the TCR CDR3. Using its own MiXCR run on the multiplex PCR reads, TCRdb lists one record per CDR3 protein. The table includes a few hundred thousand distinct CDR3 sequences, more than 15% detected once. The sample comprised blood. All receptors derive from a woman between 18 and 30 years old with Graves' hyperthyroidism.

This chain connects TRBV19 to TRBJ1-5, with 8 nucleotides matching TRBD1. Germline CDR1 reads LNHDA; CDR2 reads SQIVND (reference sequence). There are 17 residues in the CDR3. Trimming took 6 bases from V and 0 from J; bases not matched to a gene: 10. The chain's CDR3 is CASSPDRVGYSNQPQHF. The CDR3 DNA follows: TGTGCCAGTAGCCCGGACAGGGTGGGGTATAGCAATCAGCCCCAGCATTTT.

This clonotype was seen at least ten times. The chain employs TRBV3-1 and TRBJ2-1; no clear D. Trimming took 0 bases from V and 3 from J, leaving 15 bases between them. The germline V gene encodes CDR1 LGHDT and CDR2 YNNKEL (reference sequence). The length of the CDR3 is 17 residues. CDR3 region: CASSQDSSARLYNEQFF. The CDR3 DNA follows: TGTGCCAGCAGCCAAGATAGCAGCGCCCGACTCTACAATGAGCAGTTCTTC.

At least ten counts were recorded for this clonotype. The chain employs TRBV19 and TRBJ1-2, with D possibly matching TRBD1 (5 bases). The CDR3 contains 13 residues. Between the trimmed V and J ends, which lost 4 bases and 0 bases, there was a span of 6 bases. CDR1 is LNHDA, CDR2 SQIVND, per germline (reference sequence). CDR3 residues: CASSRTPNYGYTF. Here the CDR3 DNA reads TGTGCCAGTAGTAGGACACCTAACTATGGCTACACCTTC. Looking up the rest from reference TRBV19 and TRBJ1-2 gives the full variable domain: DGGITQSPKYLFRKEGQNVTLSCEQNLNHDAMYWYRQDPGQGLRLIYYSQIVNDFQKGDIAEGYSVSREKKESFPLTVTSAQKNPTAFYLCASSRTPNYGYTFGSGTRLTVV.

A note on this clonotype: This may be a read error, as it is one base from a much larger clone. This chain connects TRBV11-1 to TRBJ1-6; D possibly corresponds to TRBD1 (6 bases). This CDR3 is built from 15 residues. Germline-derived CDR1 and CDR2 are SGHAT and FQDESV (reference sequence). With 5 bases removed from V and 7 bases from J, the gap between germline ends came to 15 bases. Here the CDR3 DNA reads TGTGCCAGCAGCGTTGAGGGCAGGGGCAATTCACCCCTCCACTTT. Amino acids: CASSVEGRGNSPLHF.

This clonotype was counted at least ten times. The CDR3 DNA reads TGCAGCGTGGAAAGCGGGATGGGAGAGACCCAGTACTTC. Translation gives CSVESGMGETQYF. This rearrangement joins TRBV29-1 to TRBJ2-5; 7 positions match TRBD2. The CDR3 runs to 13 residues. V shed 6 bases, J shed 4 bases, and the junction held 8 bases outside the gene matches. Germline CDR1 is SQVTM and CDR2 is ANQGSEA.

The chain employs TRBV9 and TRBJ2-2; D possibly corresponds to TRBD2 (6 bases). The CDR3 totals 16 residues. Trimming pared 4 bases from V and 1 base from J, leaving 14 bases between. Per the germline V gene, CDR1 is SGDLS and CDR2 is YYNGEE. The CDR3 bases are TGTGCCAGCAGCACCTCTAACGGGGGGAACACCGGGGAGCTGTTTTTT. Translating gives CASSTSNGGNTGELFF.

This clonotype was counted between two and nine times. The J gene is TRBJ2-3, the V gene TRBV20-1, with D tentatively TRBD1 (6 bases). Germline CDR1 DFQATT, CDR2 SNEGSKA (reference sequence). With 6 bases removed from V and 14 bases from J, the gap between germline ends came to 18 bases. The CDR3 length is 11 residues. DNA of the CDR3: TGCAGTGCGGCCAGGACAGTATTGCTGTATTTT. As protein: CSAARTVLLYF.

This clonotype was observed a handful of times. The chain combines TRBV5-1 with TRBJ1-3, with 8 bases identical to TRBD1. From germline, CDR1 is SGHRS and CDR2 YFSETQ. The trim removed 4 bases at V and 4 bases at J, leaving 7 bases unmatched. The CDR3 length is 15 residues. CDR3 residues: CASSPGSGGGNTIYF. CDR3 nucleotide sequence: TGCGCCAGCAGCCCTGGTTCAGGGGGCGGAAACACCATATATTTT.

This clonotype occurred many times. The V and J genes are TRBV12-3 or TRBV12-4 and TRBJ2-3, with D possibly being TRBD1 or TRBD2 (6 bases each). Trimming took off 5 bases at V and 2 bases at J, with 11 bases between the two ends. The CDR3 runs to 14 residues. CDR3 protein: CASSGGTITDTQYF. Here the CDR3 DNA reads TGTGCCAGCAGTGGGGGGACAATCACAGATACGCAGTATTTT.

This clonotype was counted at least ten times. The chain uses TRBV27 and TRBJ2-2; the match to TRBD2 covers 14 bases. Germline V CDR1 and CDR2: MNHEY, SMNVEV (reference sequence). V shed 3 bases, J shed 7 bases, and the junction held 7 bases outside the gene matches. CDR3 length equals 17 residues. The DNA for the CDR3 is TGTGCCAGCAGTTTTCCGGGACTAGCGGGGGCGGGCGGGGAGCTGTTTTTT. Protein: CASSFPGLAGAGGELFF.

The J gene is TRBJ1-3, the V gene TRBV7-6; D remains ambiguous. The CDR3 consists of 11 residues. Germline loops: CDR1 SGHVS, CDR2 FNYEAQ. V lost 7 bases to trimming and J lost 4 bases, with 5 bases between them. CDR3 nucleotides: TGTGCCAGCATTTCCGGAAACACCATATATTTT. Translation: CASISGNTIYF.

This clonotype came up many times. This could be a read error, since a much larger clone is one nucleotide away. This CDR3 reads CASSELAGVQGTQYF. Written as DNA, the CDR3 is TGTGCCAGCAGTGAACTAGCGGGGGTACAAGGGACCCAGTACTTC. The genes are TRBV6-1 and TRBJ2-5; the match to TRBD2 covers 10 bases. The germline gives CDR1 MNHNS, CDR2 SASEGT. The CDR3 spans 15 residues.

This clonotype was seen repeatedly, ten times or more. The chain has TRBV30 and TRBJ1-5; perhaps TRBD1 as D (5 bases). The germline gives CDR1 GTSNPN, CDR2 SVGIG (reference sequence). The length of the CDR3 is 14 residues. Trimming stripped 2 bases from V and 2 bases from J, with 10 bases between. CDR3 residues: CAWSQGSRNQPQHF. CDR3 nucleotides: TGTGCCTGGAGTCAGGGTTCACGCAATCAGCCCCAGCATTTT.

This clonotype was detected many times. The chain couples TRBV12-3 or TRBV12-4 to TRBJ2-7; a possible D gene is TRBD1 (6 bases). V was clipped by 1 base and J by 7 bases, with 11 bases between them. CDR3 length: 13 amino acids. CDR3 bases: TGTGCCAGCAGTTTAGACAGGGTAGGGGAGCAGTACTTC. Translating it yields CASSLDRVGEQYF.

V usage is TRBV5-6 and J usage is TRBJ2-1; D tentatively reads TRBD1 or TRBD2 (6 bases each). Trimming took off 3 bases at V and 0 bases at J, with 13 bases between the two ends. This CDR3 region has 16 residues. Germline V gene data show CDR1 as SGHDT and CDR2 as YYEEEE. DNA for the CDR3: TGTGCCAGCAGCTCCGGGGGCGGTGGCTCCTACAATGAGCAGTTCTTC. It codes for CASSSGGGGSYNEQFF.

This chain joins TRBV4-2 and TRBJ2-3; TRBD2 might be the D (6 bases). Germline V CDR1 and CDR2: LGHNA, YNFKEQ. Trimming left V 0 bases short and J 7 bases short, with 14 bases between. The CDR3 extends over 15 amino acids. The DNA of the CDR3 is TGTGCCAGCAGCCAAGAAAGCGGGCAGCTCTATACGCAGTATTTT. This translates into CASSQESGQLYTQYF.

This clonotype came up many times. The chain is built from TRBV7-9 and TRBJ1-2; 9 nucleotides align to TRBD1. The V gene's germline CDR1 is SEHNR and CDR2 FQNEAQ (reference sequence). V lost 5 bases to trimming and J lost 2 bases; unmatched junction nucleotides: 3. This CDR3 contains 14 residues. CDR3 nucleotides: TGTGCCAGCAGCAAGACAGGGGGGAACTATGGCTACACCTTC. This encodes CASSKTGGNYGYTF.

This clonotype was picked up many times. The CDR3 region has the DNA TGTGCCAGTATGGTGGGGAACTATAGCAATCAGCCCCAGCATTTT. Amino acids: CASMVGNYSNQPQHF. The V and J genes are TRBV19 and TRBJ1-5; the D is unclear. There are 15 residues in the CDR3. CDR1 is LNHDA, CDR2 SQIVND, per germline (reference sequence). Between the trimmed V and J ends, which lost 7 bases and 0 bases, there was a span of 13 bases. The entire variable domain, with the rest obtained from reference TRBV19 and TRBJ1-5, is as follows: DGGITQSPKYLFRKEGQNVTLSCEQNLNHDAMYWYRQDPGQGLRLIYYSQIVNDFQKGDIAEGYSVSREKKESFPLTVTSAQKNPTAFYLCASMVGNYSNQPQHFGDGTRLSIL.

There are many counts of this clonotype. This chain uses TRBV6-1 with TRBJ1-5; TRBD1 matches at 7 bases. The CDR3 sequence is 18 residues long. V was pared by 6 bases and J by 1 base, with 15 bases of the junction left unmatched. Germline CDR1 is MNHNS and CDR2 is SASEGT. DNA for the CDR3: TGTGCCAGCAGAGCGACAGGGTGGGAGTCCCTAAGCAATCAGCCCCAGCATTTT. Translated, it gives CASRATGWESLSNQPQHF.

This clonotype was detected ten times or more. The V gene is TRBV6-5, the J gene TRBJ1-5, with D unclear. The CDR3 has 15 amino acids. CDR1 and CDR2 from the germline V gene are MNHEY and SVGAGI. Between the trimmed V and J ends, which lost 0 bases and 3 bases, there was a span of 9 bases. In DNA form, the CDR3 reads TGTGCCAGCAGTTACTCGATGGGTTCCAATCAGCCCCAGCATTTT. Protein sequence: CASSYSMGSNQPQHF.

The table lists this clonotype with many counts. The CDR3 sequence: CASSRYEAVDEQFF. The CDR3 bases are TGTGCCAGCAGCCGATACGAGGCAGTAGATGAGCAGTTCTTC. V is TRBV9 and J is TRBJ2-1; D unresolved. The CDR3 is made up of 14 amino acids. V lost 4 bases to trimming and J lost 8 bases, with 16 bases between them. Germline CDR1 is SGDLS and CDR2 is YYNGEE.

This clonotype was counted between two and nine times. This chain uses TRBV9 with TRBJ2-7; D might be TRBD1 (5 bases). CDR1 and CDR2 (germline): SGDLS, YYNGEE. This CDR3 comprises 14 residues. The V and J ends lost 3 bases and 5 bases respectively, with 15 bases between them. The CDR3 DNA is TGTGCCAGCAGCGCCCCAGGGAAGGCAGACGAGCAGTACTTC. This translates into CASSAPGKADEQYF.

This sequence joins TRBV6-5 and TRBJ2-1; D not certain. CDR3 length: 13 amino acids. Trimming removed 2 bases at V and 6 bases at J, with 8 bases between. The germline CDR1 and CDR2 sequences are MNHEY and SVGAGI. Here the CDR3 reads CASSYGRLNEQFF. CDR3 in DNA: TGTGCCAGCAGTTACGGCCGTCTCAATGAGCAGTTCTTC.

The chain links TRBV4-1 to TRBJ2-7; maybe TRBD1 (6 bases). Germline values: CDR1 MGHRA, CDR2 YSYEKL. This CDR3 is 17 amino acids long. Trimming left V 2 bases short and J 6 bases short, with 23 bases between. DNA of the CDR3: TGCGCCAGCAGCCAATCTTACGGATTAACAGGGATTCTCGAGCAGTACTTC. It translates to CASSQSYGLTGILEQYF.

This chain uses TRBV6-1 with TRBJ2-5, with 10 positions matching TRBD1. The trim removed 7 bases at V and 2 bases at J, leaving 10 bases unmatched. Germline values: CDR1 MNHNS, CDR2 SASEGT. This CDR3 has 16 residues. The CDR3 spells CASTALGQGFQETQYF. Here the CDR3 DNA reads TGTGCCAGCACTGCTTTGGGACAGGGGTTTCAAGAGACCCAGTACTTC.

This clonotype was seen at least ten times. The J gene is TRBJ1-2, the V gene TRBV19; unclear D gene. Trimming stripped 1 base from V and 1 base from J, with 7 bases between. The CDR3 is 14 amino acids. Germline CDR1 and CDR2: LNHDA and SQIVND (reference sequence). The CDR3 nucleotides are TGTGCCAGTAGTATAGTTCAGGATAACTATGGCTACACCTTC. This sequence encodes CASSIVQDNYGYTF.